Following are 12 T cell receptor beta chains from one sample sequenced in a study of shared clonotypes between healthy human individuals. The assay was immunoSEQ multiplex PCR, and TCRdb's table has in-frame clones only and misses some. The sample has approximately 2.3 million clones; over 85% are singletons. The source material was naive CD4+ T cells from PBMCs. The subset is: CD45RA+ positively selected. The receptor source for this set is a man younger than 35 in good health. Some clones in this sample may be carry-over from other donors' samples.

The chain uses TRBV5-4 and TRBJ2-1; 8 bases agree with TRBD2. CDR1 is SGHNT, CDR2 YYREEE, per germline (reference sequence). V shed 0 bases and J 6 bases; nucleotides not matched to a gene: 5. The CDR3 consists of 15 residues. This chain's CDR3 is CASSLAGGESNEQFF. The DNA of the CDR3 is TGTGCCAGCAGCTTGGCGGGAGGGGAAAGCAATGAGCAGTTCTTC. The full variable domain, completed using reference TRBV5-4 and TRBJ2-1, is ETGVTQSPTHLIKTRGQQVTLRCSSQSGHNTVSWYQQALGQGPQFIFQYYREEENGRGNFPPRFSGLQFPNYSSELNVNALELDDSALYLCASSLAGGESNEQFFGPGTRLTVL.

This clone appeared once. The chain joins TRBV5-1 to TRBJ1-4; D not resolved. Germline assignment: CDR1 SGHRS and CDR2 YFSETQ. Deletions cut 0 bases from V and 8 bases from J, with 14 bases between. The CDR3 length is 15 residues. CDR3 DNA: TGCGCCAGCAGCTTGGCTGGTCGGAAGGAAGAAAAACTGTTTTTT. It specifies CASSLAGRKEEKLFF. Full variable domain (missing parts from reference TRBV5-1 and TRBJ1-4): KAGVTQTPRYLIKTRGQQVTLSCSPISGHRSVSWYQQTPGQGLQFLFEYFSETQRNKGNFPGRFSGRQFSNSRSEMNVSTLELGDSALYLCASSLAGRKEEKLFFGSGTQLSVL.

The chain is built from TRBV6-6 and TRBJ2-7; 8 bases are a match to TRBD1. The germline V gene encodes CDR1 MNHNY and CDR2 SVGAGI (reference sequence). The length of the CDR3 is 15 residues. Trimming took 4 bases from V and 2 from J; bases not matched to a gene: 7. The DNA of the CDR3 is TGTGCCAGCAGTTTCCAAACAGGGGGACCCTACGAGCAGTACTTC. This gives the protein CASSFQTGGPYEQYF.

The gene calls are TRBV6-1 and TRBJ1-5; D unclear. CDR1 and CDR2 (germline): MNHNS, SASEGT. Between the trimmed V and J ends, which lost 7 bases and 0 bases, there was a span of 7 bases. The CDR3 is 13 amino acids. The CDR3 loop is CASIGNSNQPQHF. In DNA, the CDR3 is TGTGCCAGCATTGGGAATAGCAATCAGCCCCAGCATTTT.

The chain is built from TRBV5-6 and TRBJ2-5, with 11 bases matching TRBD1. The CDR3 totals 16 residues. Per the germline V gene, CDR1 is SGHDT and CDR2 is YYEEEE. The junction had 7 bases not matched to a gene; V was cut back by 2 bases and J by 4 bases. In nucleotides, the CDR3 is TGTGCCAGCAGCTTCGCCCGGACAGGGGGCTTAGAGACCCAGTACTTC. This translates into CASSFARTGGLETQYF.

This clone showed up just once. The chain has TRBV5-1 and TRBJ2-1; D is undetermined. The V end was cut by 0 bases, the J end by 2 bases, with 9 bases between. The length of the CDR3 is 15 residues. Germline loops: CDR1 SGHRS, CDR2 YFSETQ. The CDR3 region is CASSLGGPPYNEQFF. The CDR3 nucleotides read TGCGCCAGCAGCTTGGGCGGCCCTCCCTACAATGAGCAGTTCTTC.

The V call is TRBV30, the J call TRBJ1-3, with D hard to call. The CDR3 is made up of 17 amino acids. The V gene's germline CDR1 is GTSNPN and CDR2 SVGIG (reference sequence). V shed 4 bases and J shed 0 bases, with 19 bases lying between them. CDR3 protein: CAWNKGPSITSGNTIYF. CDR3 in DNA: TGTGCCTGGAATAAGGGTCCCTCCATCACCTCTGGAAACACCATATATTTT.

CDR3 sequence: CASSTSSGFDEQYF. CDR3 nucleotides: TGTGCCAGTAGTACATCTAGCGGTTTTGACGAGCAGTACTTC. This chain joins TRBV19 and TRBJ2-7; 7 bases are a match to TRBD2. The germline gives CDR1 LNHDA, CDR2 SQIVND (reference sequence). Unmatched junction bases numbered 8, after V lost 4 bases and J lost 5 bases. The CDR3 extends over 14 amino acids.

This sequence joins TRBV10-3 and TRBJ2-3; 10 nucleotides line up with TRBD2. The length of the CDR3 is 18 residues. From germline, CDR1 is ENHRY and CDR2 SYGVKD. V gave up 0 bases and J gave up 1 base; unmatched junction bases: 7. The CDR3 bases are TGTGCCATCAGTGAGTCGGTAGGGACTAGCGTTGGCACAGATACGCAGTATTTT. Protein sequence: CAISESVGTSVGTDTQYF.

In the case of this clone: The same CDR3 is also encoded by other DNA sequences in this sample. The chain employs TRBV18 and TRBJ1-1; TRBD1 might be the D (6 bases). CDR1 KGHSH and CDR2 LQKENI come from the germline V gene. This CDR3 spans 14 amino acids. Trimming stripped 0 bases from V and 3 bases from J, with 8 bases between. The CDR3 here is CASSPPAGDTEAFF. The CDR3 DNA follows: TGTGCCAGCTCACCACCCGCAGGGGACACTGAAGCTTTCTTT. Full variable domain (remainder filled in from reference TRBV18 and TRBJ1-1): NAGVMQNPRHLVRRRGQEARLRCSPMKGHSHVYWYRQLPEEGLKFMVYLQKENIIDESGMPKERFSAEFPKEGPSILRIQQVVRGDSAAYFCASSPPAGDTEAFFGQGTRLTVV.

The V gene is TRBV28, the J gene TRBJ2-7, with D uncertain. The V gene lost 2 bases and the J gene lost 4 bases, with 9 bases spanning the gap. Germline-derived CDR1 and CDR2 are MDHEN and SYDVKM. CDR3 size: 13 residues. The CDR3 nucleotides read TGTGCCAGCAGTTTACCGGCGGTGTACGAGCAGTACTTC. It yields the protein CASSLPAVYEQYF. Combining the CDR3 with reference TRBV28 and TRBJ2-7 gives the whole variable domain DVKVTQSSRYLVKRTGEKVFLECVQDMDHENMFWYRQDPGLGLRLIYFSYDVKMKEKGDIPEGYSVSREKKERFSLILESASTNQTSMYLCASSLPAVYEQYFGPGTRLTVT.

The genes are TRBV18 and TRBJ2-5; 10 bases align to TRBD1. The germline gives CDR1 KGHSH, CDR2 LQKENI. V lost 4 bases and J lost 0; bases outside the gene matches: 5. The CDR3 runs to 16 residues. DNA of the CDR3: TGTGCCAGCTCACGATACGGACAGGGGGACCAAGAGACCCAGTACTTC. This sequence encodes CASSRYGQGDQETQYF.